This passage covers 3 T cell receptor beta chains from one sample sequenced in a study of T cell changes during pregnancy in multiple sclerosis. TCRdb keeps only in-frame clones here, not all; method: immunoSEQ multiplex PCR. The repertoire consists of about 50,000 clones, with 94% occurring once and the leading ten covering around 4.2%. The sequenced sample was CD8+ T cells from peripheral blood mononuclear cells, obtained in the first trimester of pregnancy. The receptors were gathered from a female donor with multiple sclerosis, enrolled in a pregnancy study.

This sequence joins TRBV28 and TRBJ2-3; D is unresolved. CDR1 is MDHEN, CDR2 SYDVKM, per germline. V dropped 2 bases and J dropped 6 bases, with 12 bases sitting between them. The CDR3 is 14 residues long. The CDR3 region has the DNA TGTGCCAGCAGTTTAAATCCCCGTGGCGATACGCAGTATTTT. Its protein product is CASSLNPRGDTQYF.

This chain connects TRBV27 to TRBJ2-1; 9 bases agree with TRBD2. The V and J ends lost 8 bases and 8 bases, in that order; junction bases with no gene match: 10. The germline gives CDR1 MNHEY, CDR2 SMNVEV (reference sequence). The CDR3 loop spans 14 amino acids. CDR3 region: CASSPRGRADEQFF. DNA of the CDR3: TGTGCCAGCTCCCCTCGCGGGAGGGCCGATGAGCAGTTCTTC.

In its sample, this clone was seen once. The CDR3 loop is CASSQDKTSQETQYF. The DNA of the CDR3 is TGCGCCAGCAGCCAAGATAAGACTAGTCAAGAGACCCAGTACTTC. This chain uses TRBV4-1 with TRBJ2-5; a possible D gene is TRBD2 (6 bases). The CDR3 has 15 residues. The germline V gene encodes CDR1 MGHRA and CDR2 YSYEKL. V gave up 0 bases and J gave up 2 bases, with 10 bases separating them.